This T cell receptor (beta chain) was retrieved from a study of brain T cells in children with intractable seizures. Surgery cases with the highest brain T cell transcript signatures were chosen for sequencing. Pre-surgery treatment included at least one anti-epileptic drug. Trimming removed 5 bases from V and 1 base from J, with 15 bases in between. The CDR3 is 14 residues long. The V gene's germline CDR1 is GTSNPN and CDR2 SVGIG (reference sequence). A note on this clone: Its antigen remains unknown.

The repertoire was sequenced with immunoSEQ multiplex PCR; TCRdb's copy has only in-frame clones and lacks some. The sample lists about 80,000 clones; around 91% were seen once. Study-level points and caveats: Pre-surgery blood may have been undersampled, hiding some clones.

The sequencing used peripheral blood, collected at surgery. This sequence joins TRBV30 and TRBJ2-7; D possibly uses TRBD1 or TRBD2 (7 bases each). The source is a girl aged 2-15 years with Rasmussen encephalitis and intractable seizures. The CDR3 coding sequence is TGTGCCTGGGCCAGGGGGGGAATGTCCTACGAGCAGTACTTC. Its translation is CAWARGGMSYEQYF.